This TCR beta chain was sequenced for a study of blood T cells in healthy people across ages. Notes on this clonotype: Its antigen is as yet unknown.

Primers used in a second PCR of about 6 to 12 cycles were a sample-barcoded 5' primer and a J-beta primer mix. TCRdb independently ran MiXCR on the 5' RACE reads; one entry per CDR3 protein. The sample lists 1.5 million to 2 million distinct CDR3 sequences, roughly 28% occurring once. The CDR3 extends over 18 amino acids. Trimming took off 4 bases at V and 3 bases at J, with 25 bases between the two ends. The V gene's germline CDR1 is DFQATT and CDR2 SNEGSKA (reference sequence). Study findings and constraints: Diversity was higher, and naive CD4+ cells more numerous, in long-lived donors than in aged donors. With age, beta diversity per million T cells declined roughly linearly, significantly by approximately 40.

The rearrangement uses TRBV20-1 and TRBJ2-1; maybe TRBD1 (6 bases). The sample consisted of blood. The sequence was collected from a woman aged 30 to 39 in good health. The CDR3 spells CSAKGVGVRTQDYNEQFF. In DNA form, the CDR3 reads TGCAGTGCTAAGGGGGTGGGAGTTCGAACTCAGGACTACAATGAGCAGTTCTTC.